The source of this TCR beta chain is a study of blood T cell repertoires in COVID-19. Study-level background: Sources were T cells, B-cell-depleted T cells, or PBMCs; the material itself was cDNA or gDNA.

Original processing methods: Scientists estimated how many nucleated cells there were by amplifying reference gene primers. Here immunoSEQ multiplex PCR was the method, and the copy in TCRdb shows in-frame clones only, minus some. V and J calls and clone size are given by that table; D and trimming were obtained from the DNA. This table holds approximately 240,000 clones, approximately 92% found once. Germline V gives CDR1 LGHDT, CDR2 YNNKEL (reference sequence). The CDR3 spans 16 residues. The junction had 4 bases not matched to a gene; V was cut back by 4 bases and J by 1 base. The chain uses TRBV3-1 (or the pseudogene TRBV3-2) and TRBJ1-1, with TRBD1 matching over 12 bases. This receptor was identified in a woman between 18 and 29 years old in a cohort exposed to, infected with or recovered from COVID-19 (not recorded which). Sequenced input: PBMCs or T cells enriched from blood (not recorded which). This CDR3 reads CASSPGQGATNTEAFF. The CDR3 region has the DNA TGTGCCAGCAGCCCGGGACAGGGGGCTACGAACACTGAAGCTTTCTTT.